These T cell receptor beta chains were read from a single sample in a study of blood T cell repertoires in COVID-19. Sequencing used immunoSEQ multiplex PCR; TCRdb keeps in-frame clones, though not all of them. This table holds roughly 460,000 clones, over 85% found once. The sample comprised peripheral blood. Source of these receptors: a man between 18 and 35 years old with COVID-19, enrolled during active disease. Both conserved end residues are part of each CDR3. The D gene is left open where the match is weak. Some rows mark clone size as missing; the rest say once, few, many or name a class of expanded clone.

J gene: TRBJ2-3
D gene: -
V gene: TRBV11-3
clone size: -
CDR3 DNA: TGTGCCAGCAGCTTTTTTGCGGGTAACACAGATACGCAGTATTTT
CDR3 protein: CASSFFAGNTDTQYF

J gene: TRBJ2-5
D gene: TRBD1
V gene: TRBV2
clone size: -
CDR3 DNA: TGTGCCAGCCAGGGGCCGGGGACAGGGGTTGGAGAGACCCAGTACTTC
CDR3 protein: CASQGPGTGVGETQYF

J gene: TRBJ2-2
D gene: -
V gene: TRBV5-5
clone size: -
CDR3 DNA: TGTGCCAGCTTCCGGGCGGGGAACACCGGGGAGCTGTTTTTT
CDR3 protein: CASFRAGNTGELFF

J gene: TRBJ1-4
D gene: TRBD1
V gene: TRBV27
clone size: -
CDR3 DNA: TGTGCCAGCAGTTTATTAGGGGGCGGAACTAATGAAAAACTGTTTTTT
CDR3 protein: CASSLLGGGTNEKLFF

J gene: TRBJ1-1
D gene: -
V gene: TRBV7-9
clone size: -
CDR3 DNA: TGTGCCAGCAGCTTAGCAGGGGACATGAACACTGAAGCTTTCTTT
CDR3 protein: CASSLAGDMNTEAFF

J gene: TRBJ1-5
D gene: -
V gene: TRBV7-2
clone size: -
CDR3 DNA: TGTGCCAGCAGCCCAGGGGGCAATCAGCCCCAGCATTTT
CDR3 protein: CASSPGGNQPQHF

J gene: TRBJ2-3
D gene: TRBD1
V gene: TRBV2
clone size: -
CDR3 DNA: TGTGCCAGCACCTTGAGGGACAGGGGATCTTTTGGAGATACGCAGTATTTT
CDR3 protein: CASTLRDRGSFGDTQYF

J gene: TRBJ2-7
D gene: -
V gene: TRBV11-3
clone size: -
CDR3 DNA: TGTGCCAGCAGCCCTGGGCACTCCTCCTACGAGCAGTACTTC
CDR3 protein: CASSPGHSSYEQYF

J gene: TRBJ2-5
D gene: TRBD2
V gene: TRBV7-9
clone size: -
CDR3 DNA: TGTGCCAGCAGCCCCTCCCGGACTAGCGGTCCCGAGGCGACCCAGTACTTC
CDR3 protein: CASSPSRTSGPEATQYF

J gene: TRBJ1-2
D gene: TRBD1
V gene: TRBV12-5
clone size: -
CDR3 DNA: TGTGCTAGTGGTTCACCCCCGGGACAGGGAAGGGATAACTATGGCTACACCTTC
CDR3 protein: CASGSPPGQGRDNYGYTF

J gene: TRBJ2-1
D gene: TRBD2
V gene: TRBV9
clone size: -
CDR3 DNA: TGTGCCAGCAGCCTTAAGACTAGCGGTAGCTCCTACAATGAGCAGTTCTTC
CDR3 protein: CASSLKTSGSSYNEQFF

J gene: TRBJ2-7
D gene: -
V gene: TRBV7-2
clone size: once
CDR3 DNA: TGTGCCAGCAGCCTCAGGGTCACACCTACCTACGAGCAGTACTTC
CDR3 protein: CASSLRVTPTYEQYF

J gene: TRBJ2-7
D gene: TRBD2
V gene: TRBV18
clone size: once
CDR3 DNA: TGTGCCAGCTCACCACCGTTAGCGGGAGAGGGGGCCTACGAGCAGTACTTC
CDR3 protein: CASSPPLAGEGAYEQYF

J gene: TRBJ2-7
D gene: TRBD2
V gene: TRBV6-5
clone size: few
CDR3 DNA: TGTGCCAGCAAGGGAGCGGGAGCGTCCTACGAGCAGTACTTC
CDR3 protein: CASKGAGASYEQYF

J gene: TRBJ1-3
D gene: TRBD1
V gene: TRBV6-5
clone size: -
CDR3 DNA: TGTGCCAGCAGACCCGACAGGGAGTGGGGAAACACCATATATTTT
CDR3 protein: CASRPDREWGNTIYF

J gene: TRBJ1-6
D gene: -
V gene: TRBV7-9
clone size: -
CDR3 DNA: TGTGCCAGCAGCGCGGGAGCATATAATTCACCCCTCCACTTT
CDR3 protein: CASSAGAYNSPLHF

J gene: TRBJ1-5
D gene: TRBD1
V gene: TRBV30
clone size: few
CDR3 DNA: TGTGCCTGGAGCAGGGGGCTTGGGAATCAGCCCCAGCATTTT
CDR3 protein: CAWSRGLGNQPQHF

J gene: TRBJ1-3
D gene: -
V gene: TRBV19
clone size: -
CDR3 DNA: TGTGCCAGTAGTCATCCCACGGCCCTAGTAGGAAACACCATATATTTT
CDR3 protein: CASSHPTALVGNTIYF

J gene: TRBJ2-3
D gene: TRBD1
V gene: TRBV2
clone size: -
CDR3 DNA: TGTGCCAGCAGTGGACAGGGGGCAAGCACAGATACGCAGTATTTT
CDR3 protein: CASSGQGASTDTQYF

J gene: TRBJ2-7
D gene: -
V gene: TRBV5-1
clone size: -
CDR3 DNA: TGCGCCAGCAGGGAGGGGTCGGTCTACGAGCAGTACTTC
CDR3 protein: CASREGSVYEQYF

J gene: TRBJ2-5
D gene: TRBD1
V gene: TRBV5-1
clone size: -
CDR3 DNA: TGCGCCAGCAGCCCCGCCGGGACAGGGGGAGAGACCCAGTACTTC
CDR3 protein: CASSPAGTGGETQYF

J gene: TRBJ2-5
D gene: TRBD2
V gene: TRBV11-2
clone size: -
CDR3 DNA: TGTGCCAGCAGCTTAGGGACGACTAGCGGCCAAGAGACCCAGTACTTC
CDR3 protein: CASSLGTTSGQETQYF

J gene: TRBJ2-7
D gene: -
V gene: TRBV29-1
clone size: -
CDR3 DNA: TGCAGCGTTGATTACGGCTACGAGCAGTACTTC
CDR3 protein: CSVDYGYEQYF

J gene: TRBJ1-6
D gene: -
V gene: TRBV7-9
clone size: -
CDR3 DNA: TGTGCCAGCAGCGGGCCGCAGGGGAATTCACCCCTCCACTTT
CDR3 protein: CASSGPQGNSPLHF

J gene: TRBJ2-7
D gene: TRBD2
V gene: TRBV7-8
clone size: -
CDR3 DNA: TGTGCCAGCAGCTTAGTATCTGCGGGAGGCACCTACGAGCAGTACTTC
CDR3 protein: CASSLVSAGGTYEQYF

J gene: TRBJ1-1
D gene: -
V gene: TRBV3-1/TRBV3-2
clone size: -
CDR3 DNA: TGTGCCAGCAGCCAAGATGAGGCATCTGAAGCTTTCTTT
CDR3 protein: CASSQDEASEAFF

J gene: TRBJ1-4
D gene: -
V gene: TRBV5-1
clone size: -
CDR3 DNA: TGCGCCAGCAGCTTGGTTGGGGGGACTAATGAAAAACTGTTTTTT
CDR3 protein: CASSLVGGTNEKLFF

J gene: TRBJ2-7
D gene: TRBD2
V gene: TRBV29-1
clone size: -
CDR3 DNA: TGCAGCGCCGGGGGGAGGGCGGTCTACGAGCAGTACTTC
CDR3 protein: CSAGGRAVYEQYF

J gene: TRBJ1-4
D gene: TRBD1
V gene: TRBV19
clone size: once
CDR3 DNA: TGTGCCAGTACCCCGGGACAGGGGTTGGAAAAACTGTTTTTT
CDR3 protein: CASTPGQGLEKLFF

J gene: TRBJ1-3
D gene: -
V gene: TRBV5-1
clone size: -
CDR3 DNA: TGCGCCAGCACCCCCGCAGGGAACTCTGGAAACACCATATATTTT
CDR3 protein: CASTPAGNSGNTIYF

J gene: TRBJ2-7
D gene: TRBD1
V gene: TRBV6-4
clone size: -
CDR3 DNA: TGTGCCACAAGGGGGGGACAGGGGTTCTACGAGCAGTACTTC
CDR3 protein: CATRGGQGFYEQYF

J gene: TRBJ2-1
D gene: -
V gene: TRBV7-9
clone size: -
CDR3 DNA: TGTGCCAGCAGCTTACCGAGGGCCCATGAGCAGTTCTTC
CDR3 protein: CASSLPRAHEQFF

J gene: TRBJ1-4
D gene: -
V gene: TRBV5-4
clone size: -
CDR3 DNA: TGTGCCAGCAGCTTTAGGGGAAGACTTGATGAAAAACTGTTTTTT
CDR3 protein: CASSFRGRLDEKLFF

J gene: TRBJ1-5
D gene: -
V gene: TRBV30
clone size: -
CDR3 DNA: TGTGCCTGGAGTGTACGGGGCAATCAGCCCCAGCATTTT
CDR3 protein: CAWSVRGNQPQHF

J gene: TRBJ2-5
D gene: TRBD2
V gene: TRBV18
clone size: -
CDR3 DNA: TGTGCCAGCTCCCCGAACGGACTAGCGGGGGGTCAGACCCAGTACTTC
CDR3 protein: CASSPNGLAGGQTQYF

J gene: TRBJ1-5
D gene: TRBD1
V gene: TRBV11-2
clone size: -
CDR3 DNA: TGTGCCAGCAGCCCCGACAGGGGAGATCAGCCCCAGCATTTT
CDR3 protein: CASSPDRGDQPQHF

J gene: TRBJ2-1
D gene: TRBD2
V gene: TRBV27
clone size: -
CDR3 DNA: TGTGCCAGCAGTAAACGGGGGGTAGGCTACAATGAGCAGTTCTTC
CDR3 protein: CASSKRGVGYNEQFF

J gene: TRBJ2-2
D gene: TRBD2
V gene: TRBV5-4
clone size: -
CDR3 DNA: TGTGCCAGCAGCTTAGGAGCGGGAGTTAACACCGGGGAGCTGTTTTTT
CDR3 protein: CASSLGAGVNTGELFF

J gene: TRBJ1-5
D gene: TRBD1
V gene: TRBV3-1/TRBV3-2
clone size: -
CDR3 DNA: TGTGCCAGCAGCCAAGGAGGGACAGCTCATAGCAATCAGCCCCAGCATTTT
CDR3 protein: CASSQGGTAHSNQPQHF

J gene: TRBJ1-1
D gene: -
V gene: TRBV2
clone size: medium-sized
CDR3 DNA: TGTGCCAGCACCTTTAGCAGCTATGAAGCTTTCTTT
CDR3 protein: CASTFSSYEAFF

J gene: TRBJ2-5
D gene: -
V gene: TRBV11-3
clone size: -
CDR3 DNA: TGTGCCAGCAGCTCCTTTCGGGAGAGTCAAGAGACCCAGTACTTC
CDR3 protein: CASSSFRESQETQYF

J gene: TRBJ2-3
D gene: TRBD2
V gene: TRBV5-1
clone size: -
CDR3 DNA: TGCGCCAGCAGCCCCGGGACTAGCGGAAGAGATACGCAGTATTTT
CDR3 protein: CASSPGTSGRDTQYF